These 25 T cell receptor beta chains came from one sample sequenced in a study of T cells after yellow fever vaccination. TCRdb recomputed calls from the 5' RACE reads with MiXCR, one row per CDR3 protein. This sample has some 100,000 distinct CDR3 sequences; about 7% occur once, and the top ten carry roughly 2.5%. The material was CD4+ T cells sorted from PBMCs, obtained around 45 days after the first yellow fever vaccination. These receptors all stem from a young man who received the YFV17D yellow fever vaccine.

This clonotype was recorded many times. This chain joins TRBV6-2 or TRBV6-3 and TRBJ1-1; 7 nucleotides agree with TRBD1. Germline values: CDR1 MNHEY, CDR2 SVGEGT. The length of the CDR3 is 11 residues. The J segment lost 8 bases and the V segment lost 10 bases, leaving 7 bases of the junction unmatched. CDR3 amino acids: CAIVQGTEAFF. CDR3 DNA sequence: TGTGCCATCGTACAGGGGACAGAAGCTTTCTTT.

This clonotype came up many times. The chain joins TRBV29-1 to TRBJ1-5, with 8 nucleotides matching TRBD1. V dropped 6 bases and J dropped 6; count of bases not matched to a gene: 7. The germline V gene encodes CDR1 SQVTM and CDR2 ANQGSEA. This CDR3 has 13 amino acids. The CDR3 DNA is TGCAGCGTCGGGACAGGTGCCGGTCAGCCCCAGCATTTT. Translation: CSVGTGAGQPQHF.

In regard to this clonotype: A clone one base away is much larger, so this may be a read error. J is TRBJ1-6 and V is TRBV13; D unclear. Between the trimmed V and J ends, which lost 6 bases and 0 bases, there was a span of 9 bases. The CDR3 covers 15 residues. Germline V gene data show CDR1 as PRHDT and CDR2 as FYEKMQ (reference sequence). The CDR3 nucleotides are TGTGCCAGCAGAACGGTAAGCTCCTATAATTCACCCCTCCACTTT. Protein: CASRTVSSYNSPLHF.

This clonotype appeared many times. One end of the junction does not line up with germline, which may come from a read error. The chain recombines TRBV12-3 or TRBV12-4 with TRBJ2-1; D perhaps matches TRBD1 (6 bases). The CDR3 runs to 15 residues. As DNA, the CDR3 is TGTGCCAGCAATCAGTATTCATTTAGGGACAACGAGCAGTTCTTC. Residues: CASNQYSFRDNEQFF.

The V and J genes are TRBV6-5 and TRBJ2-7; tentatively, D is TRBD1 or TRBD2 (5 bases each). The CDR3 consists of 13 residues. With 6 bases removed from V and 2 bases from J, the gap between germline ends came to 11 bases. Germline V gene lookup returns CDR1 MNHEY and CDR2 SVGAGI. The CDR3 reads CASSLWGTYEQYV. The CDR3 nucleotides are TGTGCCAGCAGCTTATGGGGGACCTACGAGCAGTACGTC.

The chain combines TRBV12-3 or TRBV12-4 with TRBJ2-3; TRBD2 agrees at 9 bases. The CDR3 contains 17 residues. The V gene end was trimmed by 5 bases and the J gene end by 1 base; junction bases not matched to a gene: 10. This CDR3 is CASSRSTSGLRTDTQYF. DNA of the CDR3: TGTGCCAGCAGTCGCAGCACTAGCGGGCTGCGCACAGATACGCAGTATTTT.

The chain joins TRBV12-3 or TRBV12-4 to TRBJ2-3, with 9 bases lining up with TRBD2. This CDR3 region has 17 residues. Trimming at V came to 1 base and at J to 5 bases, leaving 10 bases not matched to a gene. CDR3 amino acids: CASSLDLAGGSGDTQYF. The CDR3 nucleotides read TGTGCCAGCAGTTTAGATCTTGCGGGGGGGTCCGGAGATACGCAGTATTTT.

This clonotype was detected many times. The rearrangement uses TRBV3-1 and TRBJ2-2; no clear D gene. Germline CDR1 LGHDT, CDR2 YNNKEL (reference sequence). The CDR3 is made up of 13 amino acids. Trimming stripped 2 bases from V and 7 bases from J, with 8 bases between. CDR3 region: CASSQSFNGELFF. CDR3 DNA sequence: TGTGCCAGCAGCCAATCCTTTAACGGGGAGCTGTTTTTT.

This clonotype was recorded a few times. V is TRBV7-2 and J is TRBJ1-5; D may be TRBD1 (5 bases). Germline CDR1 SGHTA, CDR2 FQGNSA. Trimming shortened V by 5 bases and J by 16 bases, and 21 bases separated the two germline ends. This CDR3 has 13 residues. CDR3 in amino acids: CASSRPGRPPLHF. CDR3 coding DNA: TGTGCCAGCAGCCGGCCGGGACGCCCTCCTTTACATTTT.

This clonotype was seen a handful of times. The V and J genes are TRBV5-4 and TRBJ2-3, with D perhaps matching TRBD1 (6 bases). CDR1 and CDR2 (germline): SGHNT, YYREEE (reference sequence). The V end lost 5 bases, the J end lost 3 bases, and 16 bases lay between the germline ends. The CDR3 runs 15 residues. DNA of the CDR3: TGTGCCAGCAGTAAAGAGCTACAGGGTACAGATACGCAGTATTTT. This translates into CASSKELQGTDTQYF.

Remarks on this clonotype: Because the CDR3's place on the DNA is in doubt, the DNA is left out and the CDR3 is given as listed by TCRdb. The chain combines TRBV7-2 with TRBJ1-1. Germline V gene lookup returns CDR1 SGHTA and CDR2 FQGNSA. Counting both end residues, the CDR3 totals 16 amino acids. The CDR3 sequence is CASSLVGGGINTEAFF.

This clonotype was seen a handful of times. V is TRBV7-3 and J is TRBJ2-7, with D perhaps being TRBD1 or TRBD2 (6 bases each). Germline V CDR1 and CDR2: SGHTA, FQGTGA. The CDR3 totals 13 residues. V lost 4 bases and J 7 bases, leaving 14 bases between the germline ends. As DNA, the CDR3 is TGTGCCAGCAGCTCTATGCCGGGGGCAGAGCAGTACTTC. Translating it yields CASSSMPGAEQYF.

This clonotype showed up many times. This chain links TRBV4-2 with TRBJ2-2; a possible D gene is TRBD1 (5 bases). Looked up from germline, CDR1 is LGHNA and CDR2 is YNFKEQ. The CDR3 runs 16 residues. Trimming left V 0 bases short and J 3 bases short, with 11 bases between. CDR3 sequence (DNA): TGTGCCAGCAGCCAAGATCTCAGGGTGGACACCGGGGAGCTGTTTTTT. It specifies CASSQDLRVDTGELFF.

This clonotype was seen ten or more times. The rearrangement joins TRBV7-2 to TRBJ1-1; D uncertain. Trimming cost V 4 bases and J 1 base, with 7 bases left between them. Germline V gene lookup returns CDR1 SGHTA and CDR2 FQGNSA. The CDR3 sequence is 13 residues long. This chain's CDR3 is CASSSSGNTEAFF. The CDR3 DNA reads as TGTGCCAGCAGCTCATCGGGGAACACTGAAGCTTTCTTT.

This clonotype has a count of ten or more. The V and J genes are TRBV11-2 and TRBJ1-1, with D possibly matching TRBD1 (5 bases). The CDR3 is made up of 13 amino acids. Trimming left V 6 bases short and J 3 bases short, with 11 bases between. CDR1 is SGHAT, CDR2 FQNNGV, per germline. The CDR3 loop reads CASSFRVDTEAFF. The DNA for the CDR3 is TGTGCCAGCAGTTTCAGGGTGGACACTGAAGCTTTCTTT.

V gene TRBV5-4 combines with J gene TRBJ2-2; D call uncertain. This CDR3 contains 15 residues. From germline, CDR1 is SGHNT and CDR2 YYREEE (reference sequence). Trimming shortened V by 4 bases and J by 0 bases, and 10 bases separated the two germline ends. The CDR3 is CASSRGTTNTGELFF. The CDR3 DNA follows: TGTGCCAGCAGCCGCGGAACAACGAACACCGGGGAGCTGTTTTTT.

This clonotype occurred many times. In DNA form, the CDR3 reads TGCGCCAGCAGCTTCGGGTCCGGAGGCACCGGGTATTCACCCCTCCACTTT. Amino acid sequence: CASSFGSGGTGYSPLHF. V is TRBV5-1 and J is TRBJ1-6; D unresolved. Germline values: CDR1 SGHRS, CDR2 YFSETQ. The V end was cut by 2 bases, the J end by 8 bases, with 20 bases between. The CDR3 covers 17 residues.

This chain connects TRBV18 to TRBJ2-3, with a possible D match to TRBD1 (5 bases). Trimming stripped 0 bases from V and 1 base from J, with 14 bases between. CDR1 KGHSH and CDR2 LQKENI come from the germline V gene. The CDR3 totals 17 residues. The CDR3 bases are TGTGCCAGCTCACCACCGTCCGCCCTCAGGGGCACAGATACGCAGTATTTT. As protein: CASSPPSALRGTDTQYF.

At least ten counts were recorded for this clonotype. CDR3 bases: TGTGCCAGCAGTTCGGGGACGTATGGCTACACCTTC. Protein sequence: CASSSGTYGYTF. The V call is TRBV12-3 or TRBV12-4, the J call TRBJ1-2; weak D call: TRBD1 (5 bases). V was pared by 4 bases and J by 5 bases, with 8 bases between. There are 12 residues in the CDR3.

This clonotype was detected many times. V gene TRBV5-4 combines with J gene TRBJ2-5, with 10 bases lining up with TRBD2. CDR1 and CDR2 (germline): SGHNT, YYREEE (reference sequence). This CDR3 contains 15 residues. V lost 1 base and J lost 3; bases outside the gene matches: 3. As DNA, the CDR3 is TGTGCCAGCAGCTTGTATCTAGCGGGGGAAGAGACCCAGTACTTC. As protein: CASSLYLAGEETQYF.

This sequence joins TRBV5-1 and TRBJ2-3, with D unclear. The germline V and J ends were trimmed by 5 bases and 0 bases, with 13 bases remaining between them. Germline V gives CDR1 SGHRS, CDR2 YFSETQ. The length of the CDR3 is 15 residues. The CDR3 nucleotides read TGCGCCAGCAGTCCCGACACCCAAAGCACAGATACGCAGTATTTT. The encoded protein is CASSPDTQSTDTQYF. Combining the CDR3 with reference TRBV5-1 and TRBJ2-3 gives the whole variable domain KAGVTQTPRYLIKTRGQQVTLSCSPISGHRSVSWYQQTPGQGLQFLFEYFSETQRNKGNFPGRFSGRQFSNSRSEMNVSTLELGDSALYLCASSPDTQSTDTQYFGPGTRLTVL.

This clonotype was observed at least ten times. In nucleotides, the CDR3 is TGCAGCGTTGAGGCAGGGGGAACAGATACGCAGTATTTT. It codes for CSVEAGGTDTQYF. The J gene is TRBJ2-3, the V gene TRBV29-1; 7 nucleotides match TRBD1. The trim removed 3 bases at V and 3 bases at J, leaving 3 bases unmatched. In germline, CDR1 is SQVTM, CDR2 ANQGSEA. This CDR3 comprises 13 residues.

This clonotype was counted ten times or more. The rearrangement uses TRBV15 and TRBJ1-1; 7 bases are shared with TRBD1. The junction had 6 bases not matched to a gene; V was cut back by 1 base and J by 10 bases. The CDR3 has 13 amino acids. Germline-derived CDR1 and CDR2 are LNHNV and YYDKDF (reference sequence). In DNA form, the CDR3 reads TGTGCCACCAGCAGAGTACTGCAGGGGGTAGCTTTCTTT. This encodes CATSRVLQGVAFF. Using reference TRBV15 and TRBJ1-1 for the parts outside the CDR3, the full variable domain is DAMVIQNPRYQVTQFGKPVTLSCSQTLNHNVMYWYQQKSSQAPKLLFHYYDKDFNNEADTPDNFQSRRPNTSFCFLDIRSPGLGDTAMYLCATSRVLQGVAFFGQGTRLTVV.

The table lists this clonotype with many counts. V is TRBV10-3 and J is TRBJ2-3, with D perhaps TRBD2 (6 bases). CDR1 is ENHRY and CDR2 is SYGVKD in the germline V gene. Trimming pared 6 bases from V and 5 bases from J, leaving 15 bases between. The CDR3 length is 14 residues. The CDR3 nucleotides read TGTGCCATCAGGCCGGGACTTACGGGAGATACGCAGTATTTT. This translates into CAIRPGLTGDTQYF.

CDR3 nucleotides: TGCGCCAGCAGCTTGGATGTAGGGAAAGAGACCCAGTACTTC. It specifies CASSLDVGKETQYF. This sequence joins TRBV5-1 and TRBJ2-5; D is uncertain. Germline CDR1 SGHRS, CDR2 YFSETQ. V was pared by 0 bases and J by 3 bases, with 9 bases between. This CDR3 region has 14 residues.